This TCR beta chain was recovered during a study of cytomegalovirus exposure and HLA in healthy donors. The study, taken as a whole, reports: Cytomegalovirus-associated status was assigned to some 160 TCR beta chains. It was reported that TCR beta sequences correctly inferred the HLA-A and HLA-B alleles for most subjects. Because they were indistinguishable, some V segments, including TRBV6-2 and TRBV6-3, were excluded.

Each donor's status was that of a healthy bone marrow donor. The PCR was carried out with 60 Vbeta primers and 13 Jbeta primers. The method was immunoSEQ multiplex PCR; TCRdb's version includes in-frame clones alone and lacks a portion of them. Among approximately 180,000 clones, about four fifths were seen once, and the ten largest hold around 1%. Of note for this clone: Its antigen is not known.

The V and J ends lost 6 bases and 4 bases respectively, with 15 bases between them. Germline lookup yields CDR1 SGHTA and CDR2 FQGNSA. The CDR3 is 14 amino acids. The chain recombines TRBV7-2 with TRBJ1-1, with a tentative D call TRBD1 (6 bases). This receptor was taken from a woman between 35 and 50 years old in good health and CMV-seronegative. The sample consisted of PBMCs. The CDR3 sequence is CASRPTRGITEAFF. In DNA form, the CDR3 reads TGTGCCAGCAGACCAACCAGGGGAATCACTGAAGCTTTCTTT.